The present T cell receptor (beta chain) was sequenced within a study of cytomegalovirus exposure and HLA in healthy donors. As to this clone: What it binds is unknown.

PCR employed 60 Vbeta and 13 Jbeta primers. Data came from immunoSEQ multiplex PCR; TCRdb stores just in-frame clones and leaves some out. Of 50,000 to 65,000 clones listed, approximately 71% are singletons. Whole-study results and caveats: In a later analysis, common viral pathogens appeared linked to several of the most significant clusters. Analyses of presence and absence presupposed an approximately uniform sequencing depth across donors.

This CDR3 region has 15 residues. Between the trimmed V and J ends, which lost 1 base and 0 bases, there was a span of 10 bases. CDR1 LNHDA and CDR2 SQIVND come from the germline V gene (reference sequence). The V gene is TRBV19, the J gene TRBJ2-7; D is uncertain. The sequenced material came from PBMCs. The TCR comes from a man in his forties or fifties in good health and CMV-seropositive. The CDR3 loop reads CASSIAGRSSYEQYF. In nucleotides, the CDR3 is TGTGCCAGTAGTATAGCCGGCAGGTCCTCCTACGAGCAGTACTTC.